This TCR beta chain emerged from a study of technical replicates of blood from a few donors listed by TCRdb under 2017. Libraries were built with the immunoSEQ multiplex PCR assay. This immuneACCESS table, as held by TCRdb, lists in-frame sequences with V and J called but not all clones. Of the missing ones, under half trace to an unresolved V gene in checked studies; the others have no known cause. The sample records roughly 60,000 clones, around nine tenths of which are singletons. The ten largest clonotypes hold about 5.5% of the sample. Concerning this clone: What this receptor recognizes is not known. Base-call qualities are not available, and no considerably larger clone is one nucleotide away.

Sequences were obtained from PBMCs. The TCR originated in a human donor in good health. Some clones in this sample may be carry-over from other donors' samples.

The CDR3 protein: CASSQDPGGQSEQFF. The base sequence is TGCGCCAGCAGCCAAGATCCCGGCGGACAGTCGGAGCAGTTCTTC. The rearrangement combines TRBV4-1 with TRBJ2-1, and possibly TRBD1, on 6 matching bases. According to the germline V gene, CDR1 reads MGHRA and CDR2 reads YSYEKL. Cut back by 0 bases and 10 bases, the V and J ends lie 16 bases apart. The CDR3 starts with the cysteine, ends with the phenylalanine, and has 15 residues. The entry retains the CDR3 DNA only, 45 bases that are in frame from base 1.